This entry is about one T cell receptor beta chain. The antigen is undetermined. These data come from a study of early T cells in non-severe SARS-CoV-2 infection. As for the study in general: Investigators sequenced bulk RNA drawn from unsorted whole blood, and chains remained unpaired. Study-level results: In VDJdb matching, anti-spike CD8 responses were favored while private and CD4 specificities went missing.

Germline CDR1 is LGHNA and CDR2 is YSLEER. V gave up 0 bases and J gave up 7 bases, with 21 bases separating them. The CDR3 sequence is 17 residues long. In the library, individual cDNA molecules carried attached unique molecular identifiers. In TCRdb, the 5' RACE reads were re-called with MiXCR into one record per CDR3 protein. The data show tens of thousands of distinct CDR3 sequences, approximately 11% seen once. The chain uses TRBV4-3 and TRBJ1-2, with D possibly matching TRBD1 (5 bases). This sequence was found in an adult who was a healthcare worker with PCR-confirmed SARS-CoV-2 infection or an uninfected control (not recorded which). Sequencing was done on a sample of whole blood. CDR3 sequence (DNA): TGCGCCAGCAGCCAAGATCGTGCTGTCTTGCAGGGTGGTGGCTACACCTTC. Translating it yields CASSQDRAVLQGGGYTF.